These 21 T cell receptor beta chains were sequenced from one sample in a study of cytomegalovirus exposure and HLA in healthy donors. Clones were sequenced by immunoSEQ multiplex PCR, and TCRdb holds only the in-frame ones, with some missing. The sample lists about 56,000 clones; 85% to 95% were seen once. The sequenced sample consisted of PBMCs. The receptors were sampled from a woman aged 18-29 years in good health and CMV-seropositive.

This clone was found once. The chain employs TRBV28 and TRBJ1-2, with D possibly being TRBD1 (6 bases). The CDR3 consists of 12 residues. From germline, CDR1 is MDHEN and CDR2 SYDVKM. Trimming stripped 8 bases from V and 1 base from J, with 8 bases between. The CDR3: CASSDSNYGYTF. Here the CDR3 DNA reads TGTGCCAGCTCGGACAGTAACTATGGCTACACCTTC.

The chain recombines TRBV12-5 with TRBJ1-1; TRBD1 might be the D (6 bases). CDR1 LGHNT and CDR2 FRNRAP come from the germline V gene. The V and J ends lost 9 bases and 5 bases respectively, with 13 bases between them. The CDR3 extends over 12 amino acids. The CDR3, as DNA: TGTGCTAGCACAGGGTTTTGGACTGAAGCTTTCTTT. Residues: CASTGFWTEAFF.

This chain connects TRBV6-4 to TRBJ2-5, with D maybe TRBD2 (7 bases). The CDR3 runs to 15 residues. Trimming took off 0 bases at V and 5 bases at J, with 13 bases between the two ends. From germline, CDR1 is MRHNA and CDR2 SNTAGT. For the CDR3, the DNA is TGTGCCAGCAGTGACTCGGTGGGGGGGCTGGAGACCCAGTACTTC. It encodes CASSDSVGGLETQYF.

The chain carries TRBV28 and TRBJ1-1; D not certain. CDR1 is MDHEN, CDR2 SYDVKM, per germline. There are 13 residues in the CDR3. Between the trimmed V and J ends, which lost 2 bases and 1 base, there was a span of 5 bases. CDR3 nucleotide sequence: TGTGCCAGCAGTTTACCGTCGAACACTGAAGCTTTCTTT. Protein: CASSLPSNTEAFF.

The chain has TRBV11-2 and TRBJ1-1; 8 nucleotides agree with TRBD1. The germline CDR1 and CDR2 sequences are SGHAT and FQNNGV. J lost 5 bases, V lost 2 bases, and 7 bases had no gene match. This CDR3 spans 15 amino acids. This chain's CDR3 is CASSLSLTGETEAFF. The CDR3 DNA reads TGTGCCAGCAGCTTAAGCTTGACAGGGGAGACTGAAGCTTTCTTT.

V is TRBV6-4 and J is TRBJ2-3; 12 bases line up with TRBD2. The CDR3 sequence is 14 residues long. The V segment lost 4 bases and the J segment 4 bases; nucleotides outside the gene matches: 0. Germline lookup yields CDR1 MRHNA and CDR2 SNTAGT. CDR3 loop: CASSGLAGADTQYF. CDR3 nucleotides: TGTGCCAGCAGTGGACTAGCGGGGGCAGATACGCAGTATTTT.

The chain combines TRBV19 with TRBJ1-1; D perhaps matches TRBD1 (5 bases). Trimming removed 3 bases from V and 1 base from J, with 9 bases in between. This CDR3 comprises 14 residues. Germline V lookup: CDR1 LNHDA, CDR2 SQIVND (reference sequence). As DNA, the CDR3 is TGTGCCAGTAGTATCGCAGGGAAGAACACTGAAGCTTTCTTT. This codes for CASSIAGKNTEAFF.

CDR3 sequence reads: CASGVAGGPHEQFF. The CDR3 DNA is TGTGCCAGCGGGGTAGCGGGGGGGCCCCATGAGCAGTTCTTC. The rearrangement links TRBV27 to TRBJ2-1, with 11 bases matching TRBD2. Trimming took 8 bases from V and 8 from J; bases not matched to a gene: 8. Looked up from germline, CDR1 is MNHEY and CDR2 is SMNVEV (reference sequence). CDR3 length: 14 residues.

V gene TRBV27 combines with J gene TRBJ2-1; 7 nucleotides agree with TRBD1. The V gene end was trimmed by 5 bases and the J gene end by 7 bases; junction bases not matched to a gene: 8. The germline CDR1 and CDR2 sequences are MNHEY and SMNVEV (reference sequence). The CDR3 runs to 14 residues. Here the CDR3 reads CASSPNGQENEQFF. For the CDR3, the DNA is TGTGCCAGCAGTCCAAATGGACAGGAGAATGAGCAGTTCTTC.

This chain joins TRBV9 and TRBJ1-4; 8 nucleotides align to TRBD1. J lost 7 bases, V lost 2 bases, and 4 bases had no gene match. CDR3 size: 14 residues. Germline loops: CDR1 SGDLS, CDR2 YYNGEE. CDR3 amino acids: CASSVGQGGEKLFF. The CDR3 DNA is TGTGCCAGCAGCGTCGGACAGGGAGGTGAAAAACTGTTTTTT.

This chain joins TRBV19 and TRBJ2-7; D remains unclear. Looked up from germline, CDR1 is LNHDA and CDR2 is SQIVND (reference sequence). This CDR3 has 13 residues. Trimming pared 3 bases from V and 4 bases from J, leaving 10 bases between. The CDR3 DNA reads TGTGCCAGTAGTATTAGGCAGGATTACGAGCAGTACTTC. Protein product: CASSIRQDYEQYF.

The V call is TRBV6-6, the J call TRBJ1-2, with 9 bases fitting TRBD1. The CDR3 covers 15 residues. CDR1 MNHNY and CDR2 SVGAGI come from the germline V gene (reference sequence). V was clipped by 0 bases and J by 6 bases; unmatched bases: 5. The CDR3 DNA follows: TGTGCCAGCAGTTACTCAGATACAGGGGGCAATGGCTACACCTTC. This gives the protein CASSYSDTGGNGYTF.

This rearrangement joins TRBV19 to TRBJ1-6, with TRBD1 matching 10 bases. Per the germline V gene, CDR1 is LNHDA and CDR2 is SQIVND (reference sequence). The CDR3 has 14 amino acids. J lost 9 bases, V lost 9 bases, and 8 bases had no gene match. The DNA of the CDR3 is TGTGCCAGCAACCCGGGACAGGGGACTTCACCCCTCCACTTT. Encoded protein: CASNPGQGTSPLHF.

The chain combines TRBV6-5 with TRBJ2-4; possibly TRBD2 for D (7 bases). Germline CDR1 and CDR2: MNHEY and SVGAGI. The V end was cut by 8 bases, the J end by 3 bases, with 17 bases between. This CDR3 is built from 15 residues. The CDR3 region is CASAPGGSGKNIQYF. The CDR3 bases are TGTGCCAGCGCCCCGGGGGGCTCAGGCAAAAACATTCAGTACTTC.

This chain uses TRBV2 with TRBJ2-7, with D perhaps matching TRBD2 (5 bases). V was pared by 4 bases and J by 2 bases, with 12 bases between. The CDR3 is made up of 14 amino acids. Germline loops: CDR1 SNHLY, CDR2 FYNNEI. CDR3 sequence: CASSVELGTYEQYF. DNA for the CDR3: TGTGCCAGCAGTGTGGAACTAGGGACCTACGAGCAGTACTTC.

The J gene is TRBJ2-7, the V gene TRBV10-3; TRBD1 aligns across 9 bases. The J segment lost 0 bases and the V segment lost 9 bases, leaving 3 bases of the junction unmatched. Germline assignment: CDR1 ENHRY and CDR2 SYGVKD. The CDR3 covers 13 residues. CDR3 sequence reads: CAMGTGSSYEQYF. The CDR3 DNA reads TGTGCCATGGGGACAGGGAGCTCCTACGAGCAGTACTTC.

DNA for the CDR3: TGTGCCAGCAGTGGGACAGGGGCCCCCTCTGGGGCCAACGTCCTGACTTTC. This gives the protein CASSGTGAPSGANVLTF. The chain links TRBV2 to TRBJ2-6, with 9 nucleotides matching TRBD1. CDR1 SNHLY and CDR2 FYNNEI come from the germline V gene. The CDR3 runs to 17 residues. V was pared by 4 bases and J by 0 bases, with 4 bases of the junction left unmatched.

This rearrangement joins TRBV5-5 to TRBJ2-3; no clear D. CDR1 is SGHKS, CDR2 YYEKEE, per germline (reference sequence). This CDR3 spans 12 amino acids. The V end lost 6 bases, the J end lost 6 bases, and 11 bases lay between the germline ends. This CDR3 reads CASTQNEDTQYF. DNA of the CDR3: TGTGCCAGCACCCAAAACGAGGATACGCAGTATTTT.

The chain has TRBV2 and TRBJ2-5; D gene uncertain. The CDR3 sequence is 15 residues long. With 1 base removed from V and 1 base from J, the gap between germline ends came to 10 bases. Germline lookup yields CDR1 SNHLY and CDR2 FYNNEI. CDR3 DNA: TGTGCCAGCAGTGAAGGTTCTACAGCCCAAGAGACCCAGTACTTC. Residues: CASSEGSTAQETQYF.

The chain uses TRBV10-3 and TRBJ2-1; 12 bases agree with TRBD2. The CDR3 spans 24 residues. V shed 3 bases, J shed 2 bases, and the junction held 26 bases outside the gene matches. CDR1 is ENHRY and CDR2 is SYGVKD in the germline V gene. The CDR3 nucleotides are TGTGCCATCAGTGAAGTCGGGGACAGCCCCCCACTAGCGGGGGGCAAACCCCCCTACAATGAGCAGTTCTTC. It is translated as CAISEVGDSPPLAGGKPPYNEQFF.

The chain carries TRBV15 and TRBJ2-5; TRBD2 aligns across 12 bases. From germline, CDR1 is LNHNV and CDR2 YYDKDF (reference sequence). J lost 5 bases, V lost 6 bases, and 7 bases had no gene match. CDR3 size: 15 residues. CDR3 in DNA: TGTGCCACCAGGCCGACTAGCGGGGGCGGGGAGACCCAGTACTTC. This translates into CATRPTSGGGETQYF.